This TCR beta chain was found in a study of shared clonotypes between healthy human individuals (dated by TCRdb to the early 2020s). About the study as a whole: The cohort included three men and two women between 18 and 49 years of age. For each donor, CD4 naive and CD4 memory were each run on three plates, CD8 naive on two plates, and CD8 memory on one plate. Blood TCR repertoires of five healthy adults were deeply sequenced to estimate repertoire size and the extent of clonotype sharing between individuals. Different laboratories and diverse techniques were used to prepare libraries and sequence TCR repertoires, to increase sequencing depth and limit assay-specific biases. Per donor, leukapheresis produced somewhere between about 0.94 and 8.9 billion PBMCs. General conclusions and limits of the study: Pairwise subsampling led to the expectation that sequencing depth would affect the degree of clonotype sharing among donors. Roughly 5% of naive CD4, roughly 3.6% of naive CD8, 2.3% of memory CD4, and roughly 0.4% of memory CD8 clonotypes were shared across several donors. Larger estimated clonotype richness was generally found for naive subsets than for memory subsets. Compared with non-shared clonotypes, the clonotypes found in all four sorted-subset donors had higher generation probabilities. Only blood was sampled, and tissue TCR repertoires likely differ from those in blood. Because the study included only a small number of donors, the genetic and exposure-history diversity represented was limited. Even with the large sequencing depth, rarefaction of the sorted-subset datasets indicated that sequencing was incomplete.

TCR CDR3 regions were amplified from genomic DNA by multiplex PCR using the deep immunoSEQ assay. For each cell subset, the extracted genomic DNA was distributed evenly across all wells of several immunoSEQ 96-well plates, and each plate served as one replicate. Each replicate PCR for sorted subsets received roughly 0.2 ug genomic DNA, equal to about 29,000 T cell genomes. Purified libraries were quantified with a Qubit 3.0 fluorometer, sized on a Bioanalyzer 2100, and re-quantified with the KAPA Library Quantification kit. Every immunoSEQ 96-well plate was sequenced on a separate single-read 150-cycle Illumina NextSeq 550 flow cell. The study's processing was this. Because only junctional sequences without quality scores were contained in the immunoSEQ output, filtering matching that applied to full-length reads could not be performed. To assign V/J genes and CDR3, sequences were annotated using PyIR, a Python wrapper for IgBLAST v1.9, with IMGT germline references. Reads were removed for weak V/J assignments (E-value above 1e-6), missing CDR3, stop codons, out-of-frame junctions, or ambiguous translated residues. V3J clonotypes were defined as sequences sharing the same inferred V gene, J gene, and CDR3 amino acid sequence. To compute the percentage overlap between repertoires, the number of shared unique clonotypes was divided by the size of the smaller repertoire. Repertoire richness was assessed with RTK rarefaction, the Chao1 estimator, and Recon v2.1 estimates of unobserved clonotypes. OLGA was used to compute generation probabilities for all TCRbeta clonotypes that the gDNA method yielded from four donors. TCRdb limited this immuneACCESS table to in-frame rearrangements with V and J called. A share of clones is missing; checked studies link under half to unresolved V genes, and the rest is unexplained. V and J calls and clone size are those listed in that table; D and trimming were worked out from the DNA. The sample table holds fewer than 3 million clones, of which 92% were seen once. The biggest ten clones account for around 0.4% of the sample.

The CDR3 covers 15 residues, taking in both the cysteine and the phenylalanine. CDR3 DNA is the only sequence kept; it has 45 bases, read in frame from the first base. The germline V gene (reference sequence) provides CDR1 LNHNV and CDR2 YYDKDF. Relative to germline, V is 2 bases shorter and J is 6 bases shorter, with 13 bases between their ends. This clone appeared once. Its antigen specificity is not known. No qualities accompany the bases; no much larger clone lies one base away. Donors were healthy HIV-negative adults with no recently reported acute infections or vaccinations. Every donor was a Caucasian adult residing in Nashville, Tennessee, USA. CD4+ T cells were enriched by magnetic negative selection; naive cells were then positively selected on CD45RA, and the negative fraction formed the memory subset. After blood collection by leukapheresis, PBMCs were isolated using Ficoll-Histopaque density gradient centrifugation and then cryopreserved in the vapor phase of liquid nitrogen. Purity and quantity of every magnetically sorted T cell population were checked by analytical flow cytometry. Each sorted fraction had its genomic DNA isolated and then quantified by UV absorbance on a Nanodrop 2000c.

This clonotype originated in a young man in good health. Some clones in this sample may be carry-over from other donors' samples. The sequencing input was naive CD4+ T cells from PBMCs. Per the publication, the cell subset or site label means: CD45RA+ positively selected. In this chain, TRBV15 is recombined with TRBJ2-2; the D gene is possibly TRBD2, with 7 bases matching. The bases are TGTGCCACCAGCAGATCTAACGGGGGGCCCGGGGAGCTGTTTTTT. It translates to CATSRSNGGPGELFF.